These 30 T cell receptor beta chains were all obtained from the same sample, sequenced in a study of blood T cell repertoires in COVID-19. The repertoire was sequenced with immunoSEQ multiplex PCR; TCRdb's copy has only in-frame clones and lacks some. The sample yields a few hundred thousand clones, roughly 87% seen once. Material: peripheral blood. Receptor source: a woman aged 55 to 70 with COVID-19, enrolled during active disease.

This chain links TRBV5-1 with TRBJ2-1; TRBD1 matches at 9 bases. This CDR3 spans 14 amino acids. With V trimmed by 3 bases and J by 12 bases, 10 bases remained unmatched. Germline loops: CDR1 SGHRS, CDR2 YFSETQ. CDR3 protein: CASSSGTGYYAQFF. The CDR3 region has the DNA TGCGCCAGCAGCTCCGGGACAGGGTATTATGCGCAGTTCTTC.

The chain has TRBV5-5 and TRBJ1-4; tentatively, D is TRBD1 (5 bases). V lost 2 bases and J lost 7, with 12 bases in between. The germline CDR1 and CDR2 sequences are SGHKS and YYEKEE (reference sequence). The CDR3 has 14 amino acids. The chain's CDR3 is CASSFGGEGEKLFF. CDR3 coding DNA: TGTGCCAGCAGCTTCGGGGGAGAAGGTGAAAAACTGTTTTTT.

A word on this clone: One junction end disagrees with the germline gene, perhaps due to a read error. The genes are TRBV7-7 and TRBJ2-3, with 12 bases fitting TRBD2. CDR1 and CDR2 from the germline V gene are SSHAT and FNYEAQ (reference sequence). This CDR3 region has 16 residues. CDR3 loop: CASSLQLAGGPDTQYF. As DNA, the CDR3 is TGTGCTAGCAGCTTACAACTAGCGGGGGGCCCAGATACGCAGTATTTT. Full variable domain (missing parts from reference TRBV7-7 and TRBJ2-3): GAGVSQSPRYKVTKRGQDVTLRCDPISSHATLYWYQQALGQGPEFLTYFNYEAQPDKSGLPSDRFSAERPEGSISTLTIQRTEQRDSAMYRCASSLQLAGGPDTQYFGPGTRLTVL.

This sequence joins TRBV2 and TRBJ2-1; tentatively, D is TRBD1 (6 bases). V was pared by 7 bases and J by 9 bases, with 16 bases between. Germline lookup yields CDR1 SNHLY and CDR2 FYNNEI. This CDR3 contains 13 residues. The CDR3 is CASIFQGLREQFF. CDR3 DNA sequence: TGTGCCAGCATCTTTCAGGGGTTGCGTGAGCAGTTCTTC.

As concerns this clone: Other DNA variants within this sample encode the same CDR3. The chain has TRBV30 and TRBJ2-5, with a possible D match to TRBD2 (6 bases). Germline CDR1 and CDR2: GTSNPN and SVGIG (reference sequence). The CDR3 contains 14 residues. The V end lost 2 bases, the J end lost 5 bases, and 15 bases lay between the germline ends. CDR3 amino acids: CAWSSGGAGETQYF. The CDR3 coding sequence is TGTGCCTGGAGTTCTGGCGGGGCGGGGGAGACCCAGTACTTC.

The V and J genes are TRBV5-1 and TRBJ1-1; the match to TRBD1 covers 7 bases. This CDR3 has 15 amino acids. The V gene's germline CDR1 is SGHRS and CDR2 YFSETQ. Losses at the gene ends were 1 base for V and 5 bases for J; bases not matched to a gene: 8. The CDR3 DNA sequence: TGCGCCAGCAGCTTGAGAACGCAGACAGGGACTGAAGCTTTCTTT. Amino acid sequence: CASSLRTQTGTEAFF.

V is TRBV15 and J is TRBJ1-5; 7 bases map to TRBD1. This CDR3 has 15 residues. V gave up 8 bases and J gave up 2 bases; unmatched junction bases: 9. Germline V lookup: CDR1 LNHNV, CDR2 YYDKDF (reference sequence). CDR3 sequence reads: CATLADGTGNQPQHF. CDR3 DNA sequence: TGTGCCACCCTTGCAGACGGGACAGGCAATCAGCCCCAGCATTTT.

The rearrangement links TRBV27 to TRBJ1-6, with 7 bases aligning to TRBD1. The CDR3 totals 18 residues. V trimming: 2 bases; J trimming: 0 bases; junction bases outside the gene matches: 7. Germline V gene lookup returns CDR1 MNHEY and CDR2 SMNVEV (reference sequence). The chain's CDR3 is CASSLQGQTYSYNSPLHF. The CDR3 nucleotides are TGTGCCAGCAGTTTACAGGGACAGACATACTCCTATAATTCACCCCTCCACTTT.

The chain combines TRBV7-8 with TRBJ1-1; TRBD1 matches 9 bases. CDR1 and CDR2 (germline): SGHVS, FQNEAQ. The CDR3 consists of 17 residues. J lost 3 bases, V lost 5 bases, and 13 bases had no gene match. CDR3 sequence: CASSKSRDRVRDTEAFF. The CDR3 DNA is TGTGCCAGCAGCAAATCCCGGGACAGGGTAAGGGACACTGAAGCTTTCTTT. The complete variable domain, with remaining parts taken from reference TRBV7-8 and TRBJ1-1, reads GAGVSQSPRYKVAKRGQDVALRCDPISGHVSLFWYQQALGQGPEFLTYFQNEAQLDKSGLPSDRFFAERPEGSVSTLKIQRTQQEDSAVYLCASSKSRDRVRDTEAFFGQGTRLTVV.

The genes are TRBV14 and TRBJ1-2, with D perhaps matching TRBD1 (5 bases). The CDR3 consists of 14 residues. V dropped 1 base and J dropped 4 bases, with 10 bases sitting between them. Germline V gives CDR1 SGHDN, CDR2 FVKESK. CDR3 DNA: TGTGCCAGCAGCCAAGGGCAGGGCCCCTATGGCTACACCTTC. Protein sequence: CASSQGQGPYGYTF. Using reference TRBV14 and TRBJ1-2 for the parts outside the CDR3, the full variable domain is EAGVTQFPSHSVIEKGQTVTLRCDPISGHDNLYWYRRVMGKEIKFLLHFVKESKQDESGMPNNRFLAERTGGTYSTLKVQPAELEDSGVYFCASSQGQGPYGYTFGSGTRLTVV.

The rearrangement uses TRBV4-2 and TRBJ2-5; D is possibly TRBD2 (9 bases). The CDR3 has 19 residues. V shed 1 base and J shed 0 bases, with 21 bases lying between them. The V gene's germline CDR1 is LGHNA and CDR2 YNFKEQ. CDR3 in amino acids: CASSQVGGGGTGNQETQYF. The CDR3 DNA is TGTGCCAGCAGCCAAGTAGGCGGGGGGGGGACAGGTAACCAAGAGACCCAGTACTTC.

DNA for the CDR3: TGCGCCAGCAGCTTGCAGGGGGCGGGTAATGAAAAACTGTTTTTT. It encodes CASSLQGAGNEKLFF. This rearrangement joins TRBV5-1 to TRBJ1-4; TRBD1 agrees at 8 bases. The trim removed 1 base at V and 4 bases at J, leaving 3 bases unmatched. The CDR3 runs 15 residues. Germline-derived CDR1 and CDR2 are SGHRS and YFSETQ.

This chain joins TRBV12-5 and TRBJ1-1; possibly TRBD1 for D (5 bases). The ends were cut back, 7 bases at V and 3 bases at J, with 12 bases in the middle. This CDR3 is built from 13 residues. Germline CDR1 and CDR2: LGHNT and FRNRAP. DNA of the CDR3: TGTGCTAGTGAGAGGGGAGGGTACACTGAAGCTTTCTTT. This gives the protein CASERGGYTEAFF. Full variable domain (rest looked up from reference TRBV12-5 and TRBJ1-1): DARVTQTPRHKVTEMGQEVTMRCQPILGHNTVFWYRQTMMQGLELLAYFRNRAPLDDSGMPKDRFSAEMPDATLATLKIQPSEPRDSAVYFCASERGGYTEAFFGQGTRLTVV.

The rearrangement uses TRBV5-4 and TRBJ2-7; 7 nucleotides line up with TRBD1. Germline V gene sequence: CDR1 SGHNT, CDR2 YYREEE (reference sequence). V was clipped by 4 bases and J by 0 bases; unmatched bases: 7. The CDR3 contains 15 residues. The CDR3 DNA is TGTGCCAGCAGCGTGGACAGGTCGAGCTCCTACGAGCAGTACTTC. This gives the protein CASSVDRSSSYEQYF.

The V and J genes are TRBV7-2 and TRBJ1-1; D unclear. This CDR3 has 15 residues. The V gene's germline CDR1 is SGHTA and CDR2 FQGNSA. V lost 5 bases and J 1 base, leaving 14 bases between the germline ends. CDR3 residues: CASSLERIENTEAFF. The CDR3 region has the DNA TGTGCCAGCAGCCTGGAGCGTATTGAGAACACTGAAGCTTTCTTT.

The V call is TRBV29-1, the J call TRBJ1-1, with D possibly being TRBD1 (5 bases). Trimming removed 6 bases from V and 4 bases from J, with 15 bases in between. Germline loops: CDR1 SQVTM, CDR2 ANQGSEA. The CDR3 totals 13 residues. The CDR3 protein is CSVLLRGGTEAFF. CDR3 DNA: TGCAGCGTGCTTCTGAGGGGAGGCACTGAAGCTTTCTTT.

The rearrangement joins TRBV10-1 to TRBJ2-5, with 9 bases lining up with TRBD2. From germline, CDR1 is WNHNN and CDR2 SYGVQD (reference sequence). Losses at the gene ends were 6 bases for V and 10 bases for J; bases not matched to a gene: 12. The CDR3 is made up of 14 amino acids. The CDR3, as DNA: TGCGCCAGCAGCCCAGCGGGGGGCTCCGGGGACCAGTACTTC. Its protein is CASSPAGGSGDQYF.

The chain has TRBV18 and TRBJ1-2; D is uncertain. The CDR3 spans 15 residues. The germline V gene has CDR1 KGHSH and CDR2 LQKENI. Trimming shortened V by 3 bases and J by 0 bases, and 11 bases separated the two germline ends. The CDR3 region is CASSPGGLANYGYTF. DNA of the CDR3: TGTGCCAGCTCACCCGGAGGGCTTGCTAACTATGGCTACACCTTC.

The rearrangement joins TRBV25-1 to TRBJ1-2; tentatively, D is TRBD1 (6 bases). Per germline, CDR1 MGHDK and CDR2 SYGVNS. V lost 4 bases, J lost 5 bases, and 11 bases lay in between. The CDR3 is made up of 13 amino acids. The CDR3 here is CASSGITGYGYTF. CDR3 coding DNA: TGTGCCAGCAGTGGAATAACAGGGTATGGCTACACCTTC.

J is TRBJ2-5 and V is TRBV18, with D unresolved. With 2 bases removed from V and 5 bases from J, the gap between germline ends came to 9 bases. CDR1 and CDR2 (germline): KGHSH, LQKENI. This CDR3 is 13 amino acids long. CDR3 loop: CASSPVPFETQYF. The CDR3, as DNA: TGTGCCAGCTCACCAGTCCCCTTTGAGACCCAGTACTTC.

V and J are TRBV5-6 and TRBJ2-7; TRBD1 agrees at 7 bases. Looked up from germline, CDR1 is SGHDT and CDR2 is YYEEEE. With V trimmed by 6 bases and J by 7 bases, 4 bases remained unmatched. This CDR3 is built from 11 residues. The CDR3 loop reads CASTHRGEQYF. CDR3 sequence (DNA): TGTGCCAGCACCCACAGGGGTGAGCAGTACTTC.

This clone was detected only a few times. CDR3 coding DNA: TGTGCCAGCAGGCTGAGCCCTTTCAACTATGGCTACACCTTC. Encoded protein: CASRLSPFNYGYTF. This rearrangement joins TRBV28 to TRBJ1-2; D gene uncertain. Trimming stripped 6 bases from V and 2 bases from J, with 13 bases between. CDR1 is MDHEN, CDR2 SYDVKM, per germline. This CDR3 comprises 14 residues.

V gene TRBV27 combines with J gene TRBJ2-1, with 7 bases that match TRBD1. CDR3 size: 17 residues. The V and J ends lost 2 bases and 12 bases, in that order; junction bases with no gene match: 19. Germline loops: CDR1 MNHEY, CDR2 SMNVEV (reference sequence). CDR3 residues: CASSLDQIQGIRYGQFF. CDR3 in DNA: TGTGCCAGCAGTTTAGACCAAATACAGGGGATAAGGTATGGGCAGTTCTTC.

This chain links TRBV5-1 with TRBJ1-2; 8 bases align to TRBD1. The V gene's germline CDR1 is SGHRS and CDR2 YFSETQ. Trimming removed 0 bases from V and 6 bases from J; junction bases left unmatched: 10. This CDR3 has 16 residues. CDR3 nucleotides: TGCGCCAGCAGCTTGGGGCCTCTGGACAGGGAGAATGGCTACACCTTC. Its protein product is CASSLGPLDRENGYTF.

Here the CDR3 reads CASSSTGTGNTEAFF. The CDR3 DNA follows: TGTGCCAGCAGCTCCACCGGGACAGGGAACACTGAAGCTTTCTTT. The chain employs TRBV7-3 and TRBJ1-1, with 8 bases identical to TRBD1. The CDR3 spans 15 residues. Per germline, CDR1 SGHTA and CDR2 FQGTGA. V was pared by 4 bases and J by 1 base, with 5 bases of the junction left unmatched.

V and J are TRBV2 and TRBJ2-3; TRBD1 agrees at 9 bases. The germline V gene encodes CDR1 SNHLY and CDR2 FYNNEI. This CDR3 contains 16 residues. V shed 3 bases and J 4 bases; nucleotides not matched to a gene: 8. The CDR3 nucleotides are TGTGCCAGCAGTGAGATCGGGACAGGGTACGCAGATACGCAGTATTTT. Amino acid sequence: CASSEIGTGYADTQYF. Using reference TRBV2 and TRBJ2-3 for the parts outside the CDR3, the full variable domain is EPEVTQTPSHQVTQMGQEVILRCVPISNHLYFYWYRQILGQKVEFLVSFYNNEISEKSEIFDDQFSVERPDGSNFTLKIRSTKLEDSAMYFCASSEIGTGYADTQYFGPGTRLTVL.

The chain employs TRBV10-2 and TRBJ2-3, with D perhaps TRBD1 (6 bases). V gave up 4 bases and J gave up 7 bases, with 12 bases separating them. Germline lookup yields CDR1 WSHSY and CDR2 SAAADI. This CDR3 has 13 amino acids. The CDR3, as DNA: TGCGCCAGCAGTGTCCAGGGGAGTAATACGCAGTATTTT. Its translation is CASSVQGSNTQYF.

This clone has only one observation. The rearrangement joins TRBV3-1 (or the pseudogene TRBV3-2) to TRBJ2-3; 7 positions agree with TRBD2. The ends lost 0 bases at V and 0 bases at J; junction bases unmatched: 3. Germline V gene sequence: CDR1 LGHDT, CDR2 YNNKEL (reference sequence). This CDR3 contains 16 residues. CDR3 in amino acids: CASSQEWRGSTDTQYF. The DNA of the CDR3 is TGTGCCAGCAGCCAAGAGTGGCGGGGGAGCACAGATACGCAGTATTTT.

This clone was observed a few times. The CDR3 coding sequence is TGTGCCACCCTTTGGACGGGGGGAGGGGATACGCAGTATTTT. This encodes CATLWTGGGDTQYF. The J gene is TRBJ2-3, the V gene TRBV6-5, with 7 bases lining up with TRBD2. Germline V lookup: CDR1 MNHEY, CDR2 SVGAGI. This CDR3 is built from 14 residues. Trimming removed 10 bases from V and 6 bases from J; junction bases left unmatched: 13.

The genes are TRBV5-4 and TRBJ2-3; 14 positions agree with TRBD2. The CDR3 covers 16 residues. CDR1 is SGHNT and CDR2 is YYREEE in the germline V gene (reference sequence). V dropped 5 bases and J dropped 3; count of bases not matched to a gene: 5. The chain's CDR3 is CASSPTSGGATDTQYF. The CDR3 coding sequence is TGTGCCAGCAGTCCGACTAGCGGGGGGGCAACAGATACGCAGTATTTT.